These 27 T cell receptor beta chains came from one sample sequenced in a study of T cell clones after liver transplantation. Here immunoSEQ multiplex PCR was the method, and the copy in TCRdb shows in-frame clones only, minus some. The sample consists of about 51,000 clones, about nine tenths of them appearing once. The sample consisted of CD8+ T cells from blood, taken 12 months after liver transplant. The receptors here all came from a human patient who received a liver transplant. The graft donor may be the source of some T cells.

The chain employs TRBV6-1 and TRBJ1-1; possibly TRBD1 for D (5 bases). CDR1 MNHNS and CDR2 SASEGT come from the germline V gene. CDR3 length: 16 amino acids. Trimming took off 1 base at V and 3 bases at J, with 15 bases between the two ends. The CDR3 DNA reads TGTGCCAGCAGTGAAGGACCCGGGGCGCTGGACACTGAAGCTTTCTTT. This translates into CASSEGPGALDTEAFF.

This chain connects TRBV19 to TRBJ2-7, with D uncertain. The CDR3 length is 14 residues. CDR1 and CDR2 (germline): LNHDA, SQIVND (reference sequence). Trimming pared 3 bases from V and 7 bases from J, leaving 16 bases between. The CDR3 DNA is TGTGCCAGTAGTATCCTGGGCCTTTCCGGGGAGCAGTACTTC. This codes for CASSILGLSGEQYF.

The chain couples TRBV27 to TRBJ1-5, with D unclear. The CDR3 has 12 amino acids. The germline CDR1 and CDR2 sequences are MNHEY and SMNVEV (reference sequence). The V and J ends lost 8 bases and 4 bases respectively, with 9 bases between them. The DNA for the CDR3 is TGTGCCAGCGGTATTTATAATCAGCCCCAGCATTTT. It codes for CASGIYNQPQHF.

CDR3 nucleotide sequence: TGTGCCAGCAGTTACGGCCTAGCATCGAACACCGGGGAGCTGTTTTTT. Translation: CASSYGLASNTGELFF. V usage is TRBV6-6 and J usage is TRBJ2-2; D is possibly TRBD2 (5 bases). V lost 2 bases and J 0 bases, leaving 10 bases between the germline ends. This CDR3 contains 16 residues. CDR1 is MNHNY and CDR2 is SVGAGI in the germline V gene (reference sequence).

V usage is TRBV5-1 and J usage is TRBJ1-2; D not resolved. V was shortened by 1 base and J by 2 bases, with 12 bases between the two germline ends. Germline loops: CDR1 SGHRS, CDR2 YFSETQ. The CDR3 spans 15 residues. The CDR3, as DNA: TGCGCCAGCAGCTTGATTCGACCGAGAAACTATGGCTACACCTTC. This encodes CASSLIRPRNYGYTF.

This rearrangement joins TRBV9 to TRBJ2-2, with D perhaps matching TRBD2 (6 bases). Germline CDR1 reads SGDLS; CDR2 reads YYNGEE. V lost 2 bases to trimming and J lost 1 base, with 9 bases between them. The CDR3 spans 15 residues. The CDR3 region has the DNA TGTGCCAGCAGCGTCGGGAGTTGGAACACCGGGGAGCTGTTTTTT. This codes for CASSVGSWNTGELFF.

This chain uses TRBV27 with TRBJ2-5; D possibly matches TRBD1 or TRBD2 (6 bases each). The germline V gene encodes CDR1 MNHEY and CDR2 SMNVEV (reference sequence). V was trimmed by 0 bases and J by 4 bases, leaving 12 bases between them. The CDR3 is 15 residues long. Written as DNA, the CDR3 is TGTGCCAGCAGTTTATCGGGGGGCCCGGGAGAGACCCAGTACTTC. Translation: CASSLSGGPGETQYF.

This chain connects TRBV6-1 to TRBJ1-1; D is uncertain. There are 14 residues in the CDR3. Germline V gene lookup returns CDR1 MNHNS and CDR2 SASEGT. Trimming took 2 bases from V and 2 from J, leaving 9 bases between them. CDR3 residues: CASSEFGSNTEAFF. CDR3 DNA sequence: TGTGCCAGCAGTGAATTCGGGTCTAACACTGAAGCTTTCTTT.

This clone has just one count. The chain has TRBV30 and TRBJ1-1; no reliable D call. CDR1 GTSNPN and CDR2 SVGIG come from the germline V gene (reference sequence). The V end lost 1 base, the J end lost 7 bases, and 7 bases lay between the germline ends. The CDR3 totals 11 residues. DNA for the CDR3: TGTGCCTGGAGTGCACTCAGTGAAGCTTTCTTT. This translates into CAWSALSEAFF.

The chain carries TRBV27 and TRBJ2-1, with 7 bases that match TRBD2. Germline V gene lookup returns CDR1 MNHEY and CDR2 SMNVEV (reference sequence). This CDR3 contains 18 residues. V lost 3 bases and J lost 5; bases outside the gene matches: 16. CDR3 in DNA: TGTGCCAGCAGTTTCCCTACCCCGGGGCGGGAGCTCGACAATGAGCAGTTCTTC. As protein: CASSFPTPGRELDNEQFF.

The V call is TRBV9, the J call TRBJ2-5; either TRBD1 or TRBD2 may supply D (6 bases each). The V gene lost 9 bases and the J gene lost 2 bases, with 20 bases spanning the gap. In germline, CDR1 is SGDLS, CDR2 YYNGEE. The CDR3 loop spans 15 amino acids. For the CDR3, the DNA is TGTGCCACTACTCACGGGGGCGGGGCTCAAGAGACCCAGTACTTC. It encodes CATTHGGGAQETQYF.

The chain is built from TRBV7-9 and TRBJ2-1; no clear D. CDR3 length: 12 residues. Trimming took 1 base from V and 8 from J, leaving 6 bases between them. Germline V gives CDR1 SEHNR, CDR2 FQNEAQ (reference sequence). The CDR3 DNA follows: TGTGCCAGCAGCTTAGGAGTGGATGAGCAGTTCTTC. Its protein is CASSLGVDEQFF.

The chain links TRBV6-5 to TRBJ1-5; no reliable D call. Looked up from germline, CDR1 is MNHEY and CDR2 is SVGAGI. Trimming cost V 6 bases and J 1 base, with 10 bases left between them. This CDR3 has 14 residues. The CDR3 spells CASSPWVSNQPQHF. The CDR3, as DNA: TGTGCCAGCAGCCCCTGGGTCAGCAATCAGCCCCAGCATTTT.

J is TRBJ2-1 and V is TRBV5-1; possible D gene TRBD1, 5 bases. The CDR3 length is 16 residues. The V and J ends lost 0 bases and 1 base respectively, with 11 bases between them. Germline CDR1 and CDR2: SGHRS and YFSETQ. The DNA of the CDR3 is TGCGCCAGCAGCTTGGGATTGGGGCAGTCCTACAATGAGCAGTTCTTC. Amino acids: CASSLGLGQSYNEQFF.

The chain joins TRBV7-9 to TRBJ2-1; 11 bases align to TRBD2. V dropped 6 bases and J dropped 5; count of bases not matched to a gene: 6. Germline lookup yields CDR1 SEHNR and CDR2 FQNEAQ (reference sequence). CDR3 length: 15 amino acids. The CDR3 DNA sequence: TGTGCCAGCAGTTCTTTAGCGGGAGGGGACAATGAGCAGTTCTTC. Its protein product is CASSSLAGGDNEQFF. The variable domain in full, completed from reference TRBV7-9 and TRBJ2-1, reads DTGVSQNPRHKITKRGQNVTFRCDPISEHNRLYWYRQTLGQGPEFLTYFQNEAQLEKSRLLSDRFSAERPKGSFSTLEIQRTEQGDSAMYLCASSSLAGGDNEQFFGPGTRLTVL.

The V call is TRBV19, the J call TRBJ1-1; no clear D. CDR3 length: 12 residues. Germline-derived CDR1 and CDR2 are LNHDA and SQIVND (reference sequence). Trimming stripped 3 bases from V and 11 bases from J, with 13 bases between. The CDR3 reads CASSMGKIAAFF. Written as DNA, the CDR3 is TGTGCCAGTAGTATGGGCAAAATTGCTGCTTTCTTT.

The V and J genes are TRBV7-8 and TRBJ2-5; 12 bases are shared with TRBD2. The CDR3 covers 16 residues. CDR1 and CDR2 (germline): SGHVS, FQNEAQ. V shed 5 bases and J 4 bases; nucleotides not matched to a gene: 8. CDR3 residues: CASSAGLAGVTETQYF. As DNA, the CDR3 is TGTGCCAGCAGCGCGGGACTAGCGGGCGTGACAGAGACCCAGTACTTC.

This clone was detected many times. The CDR3 coding sequence is TGTGCCATCAGCTTTGACAGGGAAGATGGCTACACCTTC. It yields the protein CAISFDREDGYTF. V is TRBV10-3 and J is TRBJ1-2, with TRBD1 identical over 7 bases. Germline CDR1 is ENHRY and CDR2 is SYGVKD. Unmatched junction bases numbered 7, after V lost 6 bases and J lost 6 bases. The CDR3 totals 13 residues.

This chain uses TRBV5-8 with TRBJ2-7; D is uncertain. Germline V gene data show CDR1 as SGHTS and CDR2 as YDEGEE. The CDR3 has 14 amino acids. Trimming took off 0 bases at V and 3 bases at J, with 10 bases between the two ends. The CDR3 sequence: CASSLAQNLYEQYF. The CDR3 DNA follows: TGTGCCAGCAGCTTGGCCCAGAATCTCTACGAGCAGTACTTC.

The V and J genes are TRBV14 and TRBJ2-1, with 8 bases fitting TRBD1. CDR1 SGHDN and CDR2 FVKESK come from the germline V gene. The CDR3 runs to 16 residues. With 2 bases clipped from V and 3 bases from J, the junction kept 6 bases outside the gene matches. CDR3 region: CASSQLQGARYNEQFF. The CDR3 DNA reads as TGTGCCAGCAGCCAACTTCAGGGGGCGCGCTACAATGAGCAGTTCTTC.

V is TRBV4-3 and J is TRBJ2-7; no firm D call. The germline V gene has CDR1 LGHNA and CDR2 YSLEER. The CDR3 extends over 15 amino acids. The ends were cut back, 3 bases at V and 2 bases at J, with 14 bases in the middle. The CDR3 reads CASSQAVSPTYEQYF. DNA for the CDR3: TGCGCCAGCAGCCAGGCGGTTTCACCCACCTACGAGCAGTACTTC.

CDR3 DNA sequence: TGCGCCAGCAGTGATTGGGCTAAAGAGACCCAGTACTTC. Translating gives CASSDWAKETQYF. The chain joins TRBV10-2 to TRBJ2-5; no clear D. The CDR3 is 13 residues long. Germline values: CDR1 WSHSY, CDR2 SAAADI. Trimming took off 3 bases at V and 3 bases at J, with 8 bases between the two ends.

The rearrangement uses TRBV4-1 and TRBJ1-2, with a weak D call TRBD1 (6 bases). The CDR3 contains 16 residues. The ends were cut back, 3 bases at V and 0 bases at J, with 14 bases in the middle. The V gene's germline CDR1 is MGHRA and CDR2 YSYEKL. In nucleotides, the CDR3 is TGCGCCAGCAGCCAGGCCCTTAGGACAGCTAACTATGGCTACACCTTC. It yields the protein CASSQALRTANYGYTF.

The V call is TRBV28, the J call TRBJ2-5, with unresolved D. The CDR3 length is 17 residues. CDR1 and CDR2 (germline): MDHEN, SYDVKM. Between the trimmed V and J ends, which lost 6 bases and 1 base, there was a span of 21 bases. The CDR3 DNA is TGTGCCAGCAGCCCGATTAAAGACATTCTACGCCAAGAGACCCAGTACTTC. It is translated as CASSPIKDILRQETQYF. The variable domain in full, with the rest retrieved from reference TRBV28 and TRBJ2-5, is DVKVTQSSRYLVKRTGEKVFLECVQDMDHENMFWYRQDPGLGLRLIYFSYDVKMKEKGDIPEGYSVSREKKERFSLILESASTNQTSMYLCASSPIKDILRQETQYFGPGTRLLVL.

V is TRBV4-1 and J is TRBJ2-5; TRBD1 matches 7 bases. Germline CDR1 reads MGHRA; CDR2 reads YSYEKL. The CDR3 has 16 residues. V lost 0 bases to trimming and J lost 5 bases; unmatched junction nucleotides: 9. The CDR3 region is CASSQDPQGTGETQYF. The CDR3 DNA is TGCGCCAGCAGCCAAGACCCACAGGGGACCGGGGAGACCCAGTACTTC.

J is TRBJ1-1 and V is TRBV10-1; 9 bases align to TRBD1. Unmatched junction bases numbered 1, after V lost 5 bases and J lost 3 bases. Germline values: CDR1 WNHNN, CDR2 SYGVQD (reference sequence). The CDR3 is 13 residues long. In DNA form, the CDR3 reads TGCGCCAGCAGTTACAGGGGGCACACTGAAGCTTTCTTT. It encodes CASSYRGHTEAFF.

V is TRBV2 and J is TRBJ1-1, with TRBD1 as a possible D gene (6 bases). V was cut by 4 bases and J by 8 bases, with 17 bases left in between. This CDR3 contains 14 residues. CDR1 is SNHLY, CDR2 FYNNEI, per germline. The CDR3 DNA reads as TGTGCCAGCAGTGGGGGGGGCAGTGGGCCCGAAGCTTTCTTT. Its translation: CASSGGGSGPEAFF.